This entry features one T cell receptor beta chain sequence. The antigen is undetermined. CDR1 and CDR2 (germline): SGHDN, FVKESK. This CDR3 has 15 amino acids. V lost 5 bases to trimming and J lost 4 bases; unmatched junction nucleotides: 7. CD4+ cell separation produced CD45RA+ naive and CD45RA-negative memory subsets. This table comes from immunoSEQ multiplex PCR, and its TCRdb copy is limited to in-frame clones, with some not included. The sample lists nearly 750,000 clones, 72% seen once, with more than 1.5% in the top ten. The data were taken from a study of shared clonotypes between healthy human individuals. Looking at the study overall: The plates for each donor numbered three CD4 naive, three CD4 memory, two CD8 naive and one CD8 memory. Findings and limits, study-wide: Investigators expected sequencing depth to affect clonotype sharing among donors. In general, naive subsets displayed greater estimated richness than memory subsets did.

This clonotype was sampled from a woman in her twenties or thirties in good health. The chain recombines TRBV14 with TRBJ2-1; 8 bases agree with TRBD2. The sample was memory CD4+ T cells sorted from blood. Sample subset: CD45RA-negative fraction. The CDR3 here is CASSSSGRGYNEQFF. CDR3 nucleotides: TGTGCCAGCAGCTCGAGCGGGAGAGGATACAATGAGCAGTTCTTC.